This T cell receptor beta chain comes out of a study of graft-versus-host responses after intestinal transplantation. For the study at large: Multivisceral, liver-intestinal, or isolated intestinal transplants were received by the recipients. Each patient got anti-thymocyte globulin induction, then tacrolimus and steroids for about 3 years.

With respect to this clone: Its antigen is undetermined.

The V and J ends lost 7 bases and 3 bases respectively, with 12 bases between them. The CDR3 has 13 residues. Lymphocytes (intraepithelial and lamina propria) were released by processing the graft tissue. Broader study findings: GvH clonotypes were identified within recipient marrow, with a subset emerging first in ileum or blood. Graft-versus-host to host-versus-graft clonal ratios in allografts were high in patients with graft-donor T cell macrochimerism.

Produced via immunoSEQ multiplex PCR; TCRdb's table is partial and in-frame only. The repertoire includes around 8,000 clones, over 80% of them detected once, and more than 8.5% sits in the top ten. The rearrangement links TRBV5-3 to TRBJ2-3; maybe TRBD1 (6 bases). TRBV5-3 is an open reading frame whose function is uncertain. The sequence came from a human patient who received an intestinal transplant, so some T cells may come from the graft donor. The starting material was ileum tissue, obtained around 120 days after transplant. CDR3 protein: CARLPGETDTQYF. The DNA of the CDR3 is TGTGCCAGACTTCCAGGGGAAACAGATACGCAGTATTTT.